Listed below are T cell receptor beta chains from one sample, sequenced in a study of memory CD4+ T cells and cytomegalovirus serostatus. Assay: immunoSEQ multiplex PCR; the TCRdb copy retains only in-frame clones and omits some. This repertoire shows some 95,000 clones, roughly 80% found once; its top ten account for around 3.6%. The material sequenced was memory CD4+ T cells from blood. Every receptor here comes from an adult in good health and CMV-seropositive. Both conserved end residues are part of each CDR3. The D gene is left open where the match is weak. Clone size is given for some rows only: seen once, a few or many times, or a class if the clone is expanded.

cdr3_aa cdr3_nt d_call j_call v_call clone_size
CATKAAGGNRGNQPQHF TGTGCCACCAAAGCGGCAGGGGGCAATAGGGGCAATCAGCCCCAGCATTTT TRBD1 TRBJ1-5 TRBV19 NA
CASSEWETQYF TGTGCCAGCAGTGAGTGGGAGACCCAGTACTTC NA TRBJ2-5 TRBV2 NA
CASSHQSYEQYF TGTGCCAGCAGCCACCAATCCTACGAGCAGTACTTC NA TRBJ2-7 TRBV28 few
CASSPDRGRNEKLFF TGCGCCAGCAGCCCGGACAGGGGGCGGAATGAAAAACTGTTTTTT TRBD1 TRBJ1-4 TRBV5-1 NA
CASSEARGHTEAFF TGTGCCAGCAGTGAAGCGCGTGGACACACTGAAGCTTTCTTT NA TRBJ1-1 TRBV6-1 NA
CASRRVAGAWETQYF TGCGCCAGCAGGAGGGTAGCGGGAGCTTGGGAGACCCAGTACTTC TRBD2 TRBJ2-5 TRBV4-1 NA
CASSRRLEKKLFF TGTGCCAGTAGTAGGCGGCTCGAAAAAAAACTGTTTTTT NA TRBJ1-4 TRBV19 NA
CASSYTPTQGPEAFF TGTGCCAGCAGTTACACCCCTACACAGGGGCCTGAAGCTTTCTTT TRBD1 TRBJ1-1 TRBV6-5 NA
CASSPRQGRTGELFF TGTGCCAGCTCACCAAGACAGGGGAGGACCGGGGAGCTGTTTTTT TRBD1 TRBJ2-2 TRBV18 few
CASSPRDRGNTEAFF TGTGCCAGCAGCCCCCGGGACAGAGGGAACACTGAAGCTTTCTTT TRBD1 TRBJ1-1 TRBV9 NA
CAWSLTGQDTEAFF TGTGCCTGGAGTCTCACGGGACAGGACACTGAAGCTTTCTTT TRBD1 TRBJ1-1 TRBV30 few
CASSLVGAHEQYF TGCGCCAGCAGCTTGGTTGGGGCCCACGAGCAGTACTTC NA TRBJ2-7 TRBV5-1 few
CASSLGRGSNQPQHF TGTGCCAGCAGCTTGGGAAGGGGTAGCAATCAGCCCCAGCATTTT NA TRBJ1-5 TRBV5-5 NA
CASSPRVGETWGETQYF TGTGCCAGCAGCCCCCGTGTGGGGGAGACTTGGGGGGAGACCCAGTACTTC NA TRBJ2-5 TRBV13 NA
CASSEPTGGETQYF TGCGCCAGCAGTGAGCCGACAGGGGGAGAGACCCAGTACTTC TRBD1 TRBJ2-5 TRBV10-1 NA
CASSTKANTEAFF TGTGCCAGTAGTACTAAAGCAAACACTGAAGCTTTCTTT NA TRBJ1-1 TRBV19 NA
CAHAGTHYEQYF TGTGCCCACGCCGGGACACACTACGAGCAGTACTTC NA TRBJ2-7 TRBV10-3 NA
CASSFLRDRGLRETQYF TGTGCCAGCAGCTTCCTCCGTGACAGGGGGCTTCGAGAGACCCAGTACTTC TRBD1 TRBJ2-5 TRBV7-9 few
CASSLAGGRRYEQYF TGTGCCAGCAGCTTAGCCGGGGGGCGAAGATACGAGCAGTACTTC NA TRBJ2-7 TRBV7-9 once
CASSPGGAGANVLTF TGTGCCAGCAGTCCAGGGGGGGCCGGGGCCAACGTCCTGACTTTC NA TRBJ2-6 TRBV2 NA
CASSPPGGLETQYF TGTGCCAGCTCACCCCCCGGGGGGCTTGAGACCCAGTACTTC NA TRBJ2-5 TRBV18 few
CASSPRDRALQETQYF TGTGCCAGCAGTCCCAGGGACAGGGCCCTCCAAGAGACCCAGTACTTC TRBD1 TRBJ2-5 TRBV28 NA
CASSPDRGGSYEQYF TGTGCCAGCAGTCCTGACAGGGGAGGGTCCTACGAGCAGTACTTC NA TRBJ2-7 TRBV6-5 NA
CASSSPGYGEKLFF TGTGCCAGCAGTTCCCCAGGGTATGGTGAAAAACTGTTTTTT NA TRBJ1-4 TRBV27 NA
CASSQGQGGYTF TGTGCCAGCAGCCAAGGACAGGGTGGCTACACCTTC TRBD1 TRBJ1-2 TRBV28 NA
CASSYNTGIAGELFF TGTGCCAGCAGCTATAATACAGGGATTGCCGGGGAGCTGTTTTTT NA TRBJ2-2 TRBV5-5 NA
CASSLARTGGRGYTF TGTGCCAGCAGTTTGGCCCGGACAGGGGGTAGAGGCTACACCTTC TRBD1 TRBJ1-2 TRBV28 few
CASSTGRYEQYF TGTGCCAGCAGTACAGGGAGGTACGAGCAGTACTTC NA TRBJ2-7 TRBV6-1 NA
CASRWAVTDTQYF TGTGCCAGCAGGTGGGCAGTGACAGATACGCAGTATTTT NA TRBJ2-3 TRBV2 NA
CASRNLLAGDNEQFF TGTGCCAGCAGGAATTTACTAGCGGGAGACAATGAGCAGTTCTTC TRBD2 TRBJ2-1 TRBV2 NA
CASRSAPMENEQFF TGTGCCAGCAGATCGGCCCCCATGGAGAATGAGCAGTTCTTC NA TRBJ2-1 TRBV7-2 NA
CASSLTGGGRKLFF TGTGCCAGCAGTCTGACAGGAGGGGGACGAAAACTGTTTTTT NA TRBJ1-4 TRBV6-5 NA
CASSPGAGFLETQYF TGCGCCAGCAGCCCCGGAGCAGGGTTTTTGGAGACCCAGTACTTC NA TRBJ2-5 TRBV5-1 NA
CASSPSSLDTIYF TGTGCCAGCAGCCCCTCGTCCCTCGACACCATATATTTT NA TRBJ1-3 TRBV9 once
CASSAGFEAFF TGTGCCAGCAGTGCGGGGTTCGAAGCTTTCTTT NA TRBJ1-1 TRBV6-1 NA
CASTSLGDNEQFF TGTGCCAGCACTTCCCTCGGGGACAATGAGCAGTTCTTC NA TRBJ2-1 TRBV27 NA
CASRLDRLQPQHF TGTGCCAGCAGGTTAGACAGGCTCCAGCCCCAGCATTTT NA TRBJ1-5 TRBV6-5 few
CASSLLGAGGTTKTLYGYTF TGTGCCAGCAGTTTATTAGGAGCAGGGGGAACAACCAAAACCCTCTATGGCTACACCTTC TRBD1 TRBJ1-2 TRBV28 NA
CASSAGFGPQHF TGTGCCAGCAGTGCGGGCTTCGGGCCCCAGCATTTT NA TRBJ1-5 TRBV28 once
CASSRTGTGGTDTQYF TGTGCCAGCAGTCGTACCGGGACAGGGGGCACAGATACGCAGTATTTT TRBD1 TRBJ2-3 TRBV7-6 NA
CASSSKGKLGEKLFF TGTGCCAGCAGTTCTAAAGGCAAATTGGGAGAAAAACTGTTTTTT NA TRBJ1-4 TRBV27 NA
CASSQDRRDTQYF TGCGCCAGCAGCCAAGATAGGCGGGATACGCAGTATTTT NA TRBJ2-3 TRBV4-3 NA
CASIYGTSLPFYGYTF TGTGCCAGCATTTACGGGACGAGCCTCCCCTTCTATGGCTACACCTTC NA TRBJ1-2 TRBV6-5 few
CASSTNRVATNEKLFF TGTGCCAGCAGCACAAACAGGGTCGCGACTAATGAAAAACTGTTTTTT NA TRBJ1-4 TRBV21-1 NA
CASSLPGQSTDTQYF TGCGCCAGCAGCCTACCGGGACAGAGCACAGATACGCAGTATTTT TRBD1 TRBJ2-3 TRBV5-1 NA
CASSSGTWPQYF TGTGCCAGCAGCTCCGGGACCTGGCCCCAGTACTTC NA TRBJ2-5 TRBV7-2 NA
CASSKGAGASYEQYF TGTGCCAGTAGTAAGGGAGCGGGAGCCTCCTACGAGCAGTACTTC TRBD2 TRBJ2-7 TRBV19 NA
CASSEKQGSGYTF TGTGCCAGCAGTGAGAAGCAGGGTAGTGGCTACACCTTC NA TRBJ1-2 TRBV6-1 NA
CASSSWDYFGELFF TGCGCCAGCAGCTCGTGGGACTACTTCGGGGAGCTGTTTTTT TRBD2 TRBJ2-2 TRBV5-1 NA
CASSYEGDLRSPLHF TGTGCCAGCAGTTACGAAGGGGATCTAAGGTCACCCCTCCACTTT NA TRBJ1-6 TRBV6-6 NA
CASRQEPTGYGYTF TGCGCCAGCAGACAGGAACCGACAGGCTATGGCTACACCTTC NA TRBJ1-2 TRBV5-1 NA
CASSPIPGLAGVADTQYF TGTGCCAGCAGCCCCATCCCGGGACTAGCGGGAGTGGCAGATACGCAGTATTTT TRBD2 TRBJ2-3 TRBV4-2 NA
CASSSDRGWANEKLFF TGTGCCAGCAGCTCGGACAGGGGATGGGCCAATGAAAAACTGTTTTTT TRBD1 TRBJ1-4 TRBV7-9 NA
CASSQGVRGSGANVLTF TGCGCCAGCAGCCAAGGTGTGAGGGGCTCTGGGGCCAACGTCCTGACTTTC NA TRBJ2-6 TRBV4-1 NA
CASGGQGNYEQYF TGTGCCAGCGGGGGACAGGGGAATTACGAGCAGTACTTC TRBD1 TRBJ2-7 TRBV2 NA
CASSLIRGATNEKLFF TGTGCCAGCAGCTTAATTCGGGGTGCAACTAATGAAAAACTGTTTTTT NA TRBJ1-4 TRBV7-2 NA
CASSYEGSTEAFF TGCGCCAGCAGCTACGAAGGTAGCACTGAAGCTTTCTTT NA TRBJ1-1 TRBV5-1 NA
CASSLDVGLTGGYTF TGCGCCAGCAGCTTGGATGTGGGATTAACCGGTGGCTACACCTTC NA TRBJ1-2 TRBV5-1 few
CASSGEPETQYF TGTGCCAGCAGTGGGGAGCCAGAGACCCAGTACTTC NA TRBJ2-5 TRBV2 once